Presented here are 15 T cell receptor beta chains from one specimen sequenced in a study of regulatory T cells in long-lasting Graves disease. Assembly of TCR beta libraries relied on iRepertoire HTBI primers together with Arm-PCR of CDR3 regions. TCRdb reprocessed the multiplex PCR reads with MiXCR, giving one entry per CDR3 protein. The top ten clones hold more than 15% of a sample with about 450,000 distinct CDR3 sequences, about 15% of them seen once. Time point reported: newly diagnosed GD, antithyroid drugs for less than 3 months. PBMC RNA was the source of the TCR library. These data also formed part of another study, on T cells in Graves' hyperthyroidism and ophthalmopathy.

Specimen: peripheral blood mononuclear cells (PBMCs), collected at new diagnosis, from a patient treated with antithyroid drugs. The receptors were sampled from a woman aged 50 to 65 with Graves disease.

This clonotype was seen many times. This chain links TRBV3-1 with TRBJ2-3, with TRBD2 matching 8 bases. J was trimmed by 0 bases and V by 3 bases; bases with no gene match: 11. The CDR3 totals 18 residues. CDR1 and CDR2 from the germline V gene are LGHDT and YNNKEL (reference sequence). In DNA, the CDR3 is TGTGCCAGCAGCCATAAGCTGTCTAGCGGGTCGAGCACAGATACGCAGTATTTT. Translating gives CASSHKLSSGSSTDTQYF.

This clonotype was observed many times. This sequence joins TRBV28 and TRBJ1-1; TRBD1 is a possible D gene (5 bases). Deletions cut 3 bases from V and 4 bases from J, with 12 bases between. This CDR3 spans 14 amino acids. The germline gives CDR1 MDHEN, CDR2 SYDVKM. CDR3: CASSFIQDVTEAFF. Here the CDR3 DNA reads TGTGCCAGCAGTTTTATACAGGACGTCACTGAAGCTTTCTTT.

This clonotype was counted between two and nine times. The chain carries TRBV7-9 and TRBJ2-1; D is possibly TRBD1 (5 bases). CDR3 length: 15 amino acids. The ends were cut back, 6 bases at V and 4 bases at J, with 16 bases in the middle. Germline CDR1 and CDR2: SEHNR and FQNEAQ (reference sequence). Here the CDR3 reads CASSFPDSQYNEQFF. The CDR3, as DNA: TGTGCCAGCAGTTTTCCTGACAGCCAATACAATGAGCAGTTCTTC.

This clonotype was seen a few times. This may be a read error: a much more frequent sequence differs by one nucleotide. V and J are TRBV5-1 and TRBJ2-3; D may be TRBD1 (5 bases). The assigned J gene may be wrong: the sequence end matches TRBJ1-5 better. CDR1 is SGHRS, CDR2 YFSETQ, per germline. This CDR3 contains 18 residues. The DNA of the CDR3 is TGCGCCAGCAGCTCTTTCGGGGGGAGCGGGAGGTCGACAGATACGCAGCATTTT. The encoded protein is CASSSFGGSGRSTDTQHF.

This clonotype was seen ten or more times. V is TRBV9 and J is TRBJ2-7, with TRBD1 matching 10 bases. The CDR3 length is 15 residues. Germline assignment: CDR1 SGDLS and CDR2 YYNGEE. Trimming cost V 0 bases and J 6 bases; bases outside gene matches: 6. This CDR3 reads CASSVEGQGIREQYF. CDR3 nucleotides: TGTGCCAGCAGCGTAGAGGGACAGGGGATTCGCGAGCAGTACTTC.

Many counts were recorded for this clonotype. This chain uses TRBV11-1 with TRBJ1-2; the D gene is possibly TRBD1 (5 bases). Germline loops: CDR1 SGHAT, CDR2 FQDESV (reference sequence). CDR3 length: 13 amino acids. Deletions cut 2 bases from V and 6 bases from J, with 10 bases between. CDR3 sequence (DNA): TGTGCCAGCAGCTTAACGGGGACTGATGGCTACACCTTC. Amino acids: CASSLTGTDGYTF.

This chain joins TRBV28 and TRBJ2-1, with 15 bases fitting TRBD2. The CDR3 consists of 16 residues. Germline trimming cut 6 bases from V and 7 bases from J; bases unmatched to any gene: 7. From germline, CDR1 is MDHEN and CDR2 SYDVKM. CDR3 sequence reads: CASSQGTSGRPNEQFF. In DNA, the CDR3 is TGTGCCAGCAGCCAAGGGACTAGCGGGAGGCCGAATGAGCAGTTCTTC.

This clonotype was recorded many times. As DNA, the CDR3 is TGTGCCAGCAGTTTATACCAAGGGACAGGGGACGAGCAGTACTTC. This translates into CASSLYQGTGDEQYF. The chain employs TRBV28 and TRBJ2-7; 10 bases align to TRBD1. Germline-derived CDR1 and CDR2 are MDHEN and SYDVKM. The CDR3 sequence is 15 residues long. V was clipped by 1 base and J by 5 bases; unmatched bases: 5.

This clonotype has only a few counts. The V call is TRBV28, the J call TRBJ2-7; TRBD1 is a possible D gene (6 bases). The CDR3 has 13 residues. Trimming took off 9 bases at V and 2 bases at J, with 14 bases between the two ends. Germline V gene data show CDR1 as MDHEN and CDR2 as SYDVKM. The CDR3 region has the DNA TGTGCCAGTCAAACAGGGAGCCCCTACGAGCAGTACTTC. Its protein is CASQTGSPYEQYF.

This rearrangement joins TRBV3-1 to TRBJ1-3; D not certain. The CDR3 loop spans 12 amino acids. V lost 1 base and J lost 4, with 2 bases in between. Germline lookup yields CDR1 LGHDT and CDR2 YNNKEL (reference sequence). CDR3 nucleotide sequence: TGTGCCAGCAGCCAAGTGGGAAACACCATATATTTT. It codes for CASSQVGNTIYF. Filled out from reference TRBV3-1 and TRBJ1-3, the complete variable domain reads DTAVSQTPKYLVTQMGNDKSIKCEQNLGHDTMYWYKQDSKKFLKIMFSYNNKELIINETVPNRFSPKSPDKAHLNLHINSLELGDSAVYFCASSQVGNTIYFGEGSWLTVV.

In the case of this clonotype: The junction departs from germline at one end; a sequencing error may be responsible. In DNA form, the CDR3 reads TGTACCAGTAGTATAGATCCCGGACTAGCGGGAGAGACCCAGTACTTC. It codes for CTSSIDPGLAGETQYF. The chain links TRBV19 to TRBJ2-5; 11 positions agree with TRBD2. This CDR3 contains 16 residues. The germline gives CDR1 LNHDA, CDR2 SQIVND (reference sequence).

The sample holds many counts of this clonotype. The chain uses TRBV4-2 and TRBJ2-3; the match to TRBD2 covers 9 bases. This CDR3 region has 16 residues. In germline, CDR1 is LGHNA, CDR2 YNFKEQ. Trimming took 1 base from V and 0 from J; bases not matched to a gene: 2. The chain's CDR3 is CASSQGAGGSTDTQYF. CDR3 in DNA: TGTGCCAGCAGCCAAGGGGCGGGAGGGAGCACAGATACGCAGTATTTT.

The table lists this clonotype with a few counts. The chain has TRBV7-2 and TRBJ2-5; maybe TRBD2 (6 bases). Germline loops: CDR1 SGHTA, CDR2 FQGNSA. V gave up 6 bases and J gave up 1 base, with 12 bases separating them. This CDR3 spans 14 amino acids. The CDR3 protein is CASRKRGAQETQYF. The CDR3 nucleotides are TGTGCCAGCAGGAAGCGCGGGGCCCAAGAGACCCAGTACTTC.

This clonotype is a singleton in its sample. The genes are TRBV18 and TRBJ2-1; 7 bases agree with TRBD1. Gene TRBJ2-7 matches the end of the DNA better, so the J call may be wrong. There are 14 residues in the CDR3. Germline lookup yields CDR1 KGHSH and CDR2 LQKENI. The CDR3 is CASSPGTENNEQYF. Here the CDR3 DNA reads TGTGCCAGCTCACCCGGGACAGAGAACAATGAGCAGTACTTC.

This clonotype was seen a handful of times. This chain links TRBV4-1 with TRBJ2-5, with TRBD2 matching over 10 bases. Germline V gives CDR1 MGHRA, CDR2 YSYEKL. The CDR3 is 16 amino acids. Trimming cost V 2 bases and J 5 bases; bases outside gene matches: 8. The DNA for the CDR3 is TGCGCCAGCAGCCAAAGCACCAGCGGGAGGGCCGAGACCCAGTACTTC. Translation gives CASSQSTSGRAETQYF.